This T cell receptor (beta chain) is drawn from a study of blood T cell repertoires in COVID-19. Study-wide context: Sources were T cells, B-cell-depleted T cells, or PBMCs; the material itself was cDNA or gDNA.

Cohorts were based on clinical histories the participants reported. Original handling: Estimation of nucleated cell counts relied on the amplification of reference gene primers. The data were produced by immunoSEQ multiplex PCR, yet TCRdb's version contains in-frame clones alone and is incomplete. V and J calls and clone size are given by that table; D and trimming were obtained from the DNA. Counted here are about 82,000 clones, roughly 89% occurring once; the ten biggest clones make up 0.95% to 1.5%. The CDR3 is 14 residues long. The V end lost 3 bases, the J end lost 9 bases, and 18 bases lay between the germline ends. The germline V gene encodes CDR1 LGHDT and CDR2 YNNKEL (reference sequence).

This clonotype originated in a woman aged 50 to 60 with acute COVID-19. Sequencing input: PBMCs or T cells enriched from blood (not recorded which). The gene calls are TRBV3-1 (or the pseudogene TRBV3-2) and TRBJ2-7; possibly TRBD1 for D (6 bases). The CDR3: CASSQIPGQSGQYF. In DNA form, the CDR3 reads TGTGCCAGCAGCCAGATACCCGGACAGTCGGGGCAGTACTTC.